This T cell receptor (beta chain) emerged from a study of T cell clones after liver transplantation. Study-wide points: In most of the 8 subjects, circulating graft-donor-reactive CD4 TCRbeta sequences fell significantly after transplant.

Germline loops: CDR1 SQVTM, CDR2 ANQGSEA. The CDR3 loop spans 11 amino acids. Trimming removed 3 bases from V and 11 bases from J, with 13 bases in between. As for this clone: The antigen is unknown.

Generated by immunoSEQ multiplex PCR, the TCRdb table keeps only in-frame clones and is missing some. The sample lists tens of thousands of clones; more than 70% were seen once. Sequences were derived from CD4+ T cells from blood, sampled at the 22-month timepoint. The chain couples TRBV29-1 to TRBJ1-1; perhaps TRBD1 as D (6 bases). The TCR was taken from a human patient who received a liver transplant. Part of the T cells may come from the graft donor. The CDR3 is CSVERGEEAFF. CDR3 bases: TGCAGCGTTGAGAGGGGGGAGGAGGCTTTCTTT.